The 7 T cell receptor beta chains in this list originate from one sample, sequenced in a study of graft-versus-host responses after intestinal transplantation. Their cognate antigens are unknown. Libraries were prepared by immunoSEQ multiplex PCR; TCRdb keeps only in-frame clonotypes and omits some of them. This table has under 95,000 clones, 82% appearing once. The source material was unstimulated CD4+ T cells sorted from spleen or lymph node cells, sampled before intestinal transplant. These receptors were obtained from a human donor who received an intestinal transplant.

This sequence joins TRBV6-5 and TRBJ2-7; 8 nucleotides align to TRBD2. Looked up from germline, CDR1 is MNHEY and CDR2 is SVGAGI. The CDR3 is made up of 14 amino acids. The J segment lost 2 bases and the V segment lost 6 bases, leaving 6 bases of the junction unmatched. CDR3 loop: CASRNKRGPYEQYF. CDR3 in DNA: TGTGCCAGCAGGAATAAGCGGGGGCCCTACGAGCAGTACTTC.

The chain carries TRBV19 and TRBJ2-3; 11 bases are shared with TRBD2. CDR1 and CDR2 from the germline V gene are LNHDA and SQIVND (reference sequence). V lost 7 bases, J lost 2 bases, and 14 bases stayed unmatched. The CDR3 spans 18 residues. The CDR3 here is CASTKTHTSGGITDTQYF. CDR3 DNA: TGTGCCAGTACTAAAACCCACACTAGCGGGGGTATCACAGATACGCAGTATTTT.

V and J are TRBV5-1 and TRBJ1-4, with 8 bases that match TRBD1. V lost 0 bases to trimming and J lost 6 bases; unmatched junction nucleotides: 4. The CDR3 totals 15 residues. CDR1 and CDR2 from the germline V gene are SGHRS and YFSETQ. The CDR3 here is CASSLAGTGYEKLFF. CDR3 in DNA: TGCGCCAGCAGCTTGGCTGGGACAGGCTATGAAAAACTGTTTTTT.

The chain joins TRBV27 to TRBJ2-5; TRBD2 matches at 9 bases. The CDR3 has 13 amino acids. V trimming: 6 bases; J trimming: 3 bases; junction bases outside the gene matches: 2. Germline V CDR1 and CDR2: MNHEY, SMNVEV (reference sequence). The DNA for the CDR3 is TGTGCCAGCAGATTAGCGGGAGAAGAGACCCAGTACTTC. This codes for CASRLAGEETQYF.

This clone was observed a handful of times. The chain couples TRBV28 to TRBJ2-1; TRBD2 matches 9 bases. The CDR3 is 17 residues long. Germline assignment: CDR1 MDHEN and CDR2 SYDVKM. Unmatched junction bases numbered 14, after V lost 10 bases and J lost 1 base. The CDR3 protein is CATGVAGAVGSYNEQFF. Here the CDR3 DNA reads TGTGCCACCGGAGTAGCGGGAGCGGTAGGGTCCTACAATGAGCAGTTCTTC. Full variable domain (remainder filled in from reference TRBV28 and TRBJ2-1): DVKVTQSSRYLVKRTGEKVFLECVQDMDHENMFWYRQDPGLGLRLIYFSYDVKMKEKGDIPEGYSVSREKKERFSLILESASTNQTSMYLCATGVAGAVGSYNEQFFGPGTRLTVL.

This clone came up a few times. The V call is TRBV6-5, the J call TRBJ1-1, with a tentative D call TRBD1 (5 bases). Trimming took 3 bases from V and 13 from J, leaving 15 bases between them. The CDR3 loop spans 12 amino acids. Germline V gene lookup returns CDR1 MNHEY and CDR2 SVGAGI. The CDR3 spells CASSYSQGRSFF. In DNA form, the CDR3 reads TGTGCCAGCAGTTATTCCCAGGGTCGCAGTTTCTTT.

This clone was picked up a small number of times. The V and J genes are TRBV6-1 and TRBJ1-2; D unclear. Germline-derived CDR1 and CDR2 are MNHNS and SASEGT. V was pared by 8 bases and J by 5 bases, with 15 bases between. The CDR3 has 13 amino acids. The CDR3 DNA reads as TGTGCCAGCCGCCAACGAGGGATTTATGGCTACACCTTC. Translating gives CASRQRGIYGYTF.